This T cell receptor beta chain originates from a study of shared clonotypes between healthy human individuals. J lost 4 bases, V lost 2 bases, and 6 bases had no gene match. Looked up from germline, CDR1 is MNHEY and CDR2 is SVGAGI. CDR3 size: 16 residues. Terminally differentiated effector memory CD45RA+ cells were excluded from the naive CD8 cells, which were CD45RO-negative and positively selected for CCR7. The assay was immunoSEQ multiplex PCR, and TCRdb's table has in-frame clones only and misses some. The top ten clones hold 0.85% to 1.2% of a sample with millions of clones, about 95% of them seen once.

Specimen: naive CD8+ T cells sorted from blood. This chain links TRBV6-5 with TRBJ2-2; TRBD1 aligns across 8 bases. The source of this sequence is a man between 18 and 35 years old in good health. CDR3 in amino acids: CASSYGWGQVTGELFF. CDR3 DNA sequence: TGTGCCAGCAGTTACGGGTGGGGACAGGTCACCGGGGAGCTGTTTTTT.